This T cell receptor beta chain was sequenced for a study of T cells in Graves' hyperthyroidism and ophthalmopathy. Worth noting for this clonotype: Antigen: not known.

Amplification yielded TCR beta CDR3 regions, with RNA transcripts as the source. During a first-round RT-PCR of the TCR CDR3, the HTBI primer set was used. TCRdb reanalysed the multiplex PCR reads using MiXCR and keeps one entry per CDR3 protein. Of roughly 700,000 distinct CDR3 sequences in the sample, about 14% were seen once. Uncontrolled infection, other autoimmune disease, pregnancy or lactation disqualified patients from enrolment. Study-wide findings and caveats: Blood also held most thyroid clonotypes expanded beyond 0.001. The model forecast ophthalmopathy, anticipating it by a median approximately 6 months before onset.

Germline loops: CDR1 SEHNR, CDR2 FQNEAQ (reference sequence). V lost 0 bases and J lost 5; bases outside the gene matches: 12. The CDR3 has 18 amino acids. The specimen was blood. The origin of this receptor is a woman aged 18 to 35 with Graves' hyperthyroidism. J is TRBJ2-1 and V is TRBV7-9, with 8 bases that match TRBD1. CDR3 residues: CASSLAGFVGTGDNEQFF. DNA for the CDR3: TGTGCCAGCAGCTTAGCCGGGTTTGTGGGGACAGGCGACAATGAGCAGTTCTTC.